Described below is a single TCR beta chain sequence and its context. Its antigen is unknown. Qualities for individual bases were not recorded, and no much larger clone is one base off. The data were taken from a study of immune cell composition in non-small cell lung cancer (TCRdb year 2017). With regard to the full study: Histologic subtype was assigned using H&E plus p63, CK5, Napsin A and TTF-1 immunohistochemistry, mainly lung adenocarcinoma or squamous cell carcinoma. Using Adaptive Biotechnologies, the researchers ran TCR-beta sequencing on roughly 34 paired NSCLC tumour and non-adjacent lung specimens, along with more than 20 tumour-only specimens. For supplementary cohort #1, made up of roughly eleven lung adenocarcinoma cases, paired tumour/lung TCR-beta sequencing was done and TIL populations were generated so that tumour reactivity could be assessed. A few tumour specimens that had TCR-beta data belonged to rare histological subtypes and were left out of the subtype comparisons. General study outcomes and caveats: Lung squamous cell carcinoma tumours had significantly higher Top 10 clone scores and productive clonality than lung adenocarcinoma tumours. Smoking pack-years did not significantly correlate with tumour TCR-beta clonality. In fewer than 12 adenocarcinoma cases, maximal tumour-associated clone frequency correlated strongly with TIL tumour reactivity, whereas overall clonality did not. Only nine to eleven cases were included in the reactivity cohort, and sequence sharing between tumour-reactive clones and the dominant in vivo tumour-associated clones was not shown. Nearly half of NSCLC cases had tumour-associated clones >0.5%, found in 33% of adenocarcinomas compared with approximately 77% of squamous carcinomas.

A two-step multiplex PCR amplified TCR-beta CDR3 regions from genomic DNA, and the second step of the PCR added Illumina-compatible adaptors. TCR-beta immunosequencing was carried out on an Illumina platform through the commercial immunoSEQ service. In the paper's pipeline: Repertoires were described by productive clonality and by Top 10 Clones, which is the percentage of T-cell templates coming from the ten most frequent sequences. Productive clonality had a range of 0 to 1, where 1 means a monoclonal population. Using log10 scatter plots, tumour-associated clones were identified as sequences that made up at least 0.1% of tumour T-cell templates yet were absent from the matched non-adjacent lung. Analyses were done in GraphPad Prism7 and R, with Student's t-tests for two-group comparisons, ANOVA for stages, and linear regression for relationships. Entries here come from immuneACCESS through TCRdb and include only in-frame sequences with V and J called. Some clones fail to appear in such tables; in the studies checked, an unresolved V gene covers under half of the shortfall, and the cause of the remainder is unknown. Clone size and V and J calls were adopted from that table, with D and trimming inferred from the DNA. The sample contains about 2,900 clones, 81% of them found a single time. 8% to 13% of the sample is in the top ten clones.

From the germline V gene, CDR1 is SGHRS and CDR2 is YFSETQ. The CDR3 runs 17 amino acids, cysteine and phenylalanine included. The CDR3 DNA has 51 bases and is translated from base 1. V and J are trimmed by 4 bases and 0 bases, and the gene matches miss 8 bases of the junction. Genomic DNA was isolated with the QIAamp DNA kit from frozen aliquots of single-cell suspensions that had not been sorted. The tumour samples consisted of surgically resected non-small cell lung cancer tissue. Tissues were received within 2 hours of resection and were immediately processed into single-cell suspensions. Tissue was broken up mechanically, digested enzymatically with DNase I, collagenase I and hyaluronidase for 30 to 35 minutes at 37 degrees C, and then filtered and RBC-lysed. These data were likewise used in another study, on CD4 T cells in lung cancer. Per that second paper: The study screened blood T cells of NSCLC patients for responses to candidate mutation-encoded neoepitopes and isolated neoantigen-specific CD4+ T-cell clones and TCRs. Four patients undergoing curative-intent resections for stage I-III non-small cell lung cancer provided the tumor and non-adjacent lung tissue. Aged 60 to 69 when blood was donated, the resected patients, most of whom were former smokers, had either lung adenocarcinoma or squamous cell carcinoma. Treatments received by the patients before blood donation included platinum chemotherapy, and some patients received nivolumab or pembrolizumab. Rather than memory responses to the cancer, some blood-derived responses might reflect cross-reactivity or in vitro priming of naive T cells. Deep sequencing of TCRB was used to follow the frequency of neoantigen-specific clonotypes in tumor resections, non-adjacent lung and cultured T-cell products. TCRB sequence data were analyzed with the kit provider's software, and tumor enrichment of clonotype templates was tested with Fisher's exact test.

The source is a human donor with non-small cell lung cancer. The sequenced material came from lung tumor tissue. This chain is built from TRBV5-1 and TRBJ2-2; 8 junctional bases match TRBD1. The CDR3 has the sequence CASSPRQGAANTGELFF. In nucleotides, the sequence is TGCGCCAGCAGCCCCCGCCAGGGGGCAGCGAACACCGGGGAGCTGTTTTTT.